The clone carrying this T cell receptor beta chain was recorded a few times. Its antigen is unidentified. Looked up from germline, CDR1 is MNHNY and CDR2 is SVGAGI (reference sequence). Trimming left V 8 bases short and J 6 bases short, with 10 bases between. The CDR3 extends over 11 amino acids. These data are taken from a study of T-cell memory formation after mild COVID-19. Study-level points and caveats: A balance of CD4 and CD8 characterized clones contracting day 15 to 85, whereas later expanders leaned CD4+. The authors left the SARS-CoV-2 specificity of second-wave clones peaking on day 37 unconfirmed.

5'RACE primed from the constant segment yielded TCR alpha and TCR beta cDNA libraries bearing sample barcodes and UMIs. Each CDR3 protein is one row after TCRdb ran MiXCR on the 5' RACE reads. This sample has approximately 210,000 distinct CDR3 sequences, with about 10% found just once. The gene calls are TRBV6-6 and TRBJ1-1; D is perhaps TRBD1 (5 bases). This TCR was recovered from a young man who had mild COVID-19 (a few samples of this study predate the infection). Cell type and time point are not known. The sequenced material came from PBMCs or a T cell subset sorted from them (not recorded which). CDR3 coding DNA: TGTGCCAGCCGGGGGGTCGCTGAAGCTTTCTTT. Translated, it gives CASRGVAEAFF.